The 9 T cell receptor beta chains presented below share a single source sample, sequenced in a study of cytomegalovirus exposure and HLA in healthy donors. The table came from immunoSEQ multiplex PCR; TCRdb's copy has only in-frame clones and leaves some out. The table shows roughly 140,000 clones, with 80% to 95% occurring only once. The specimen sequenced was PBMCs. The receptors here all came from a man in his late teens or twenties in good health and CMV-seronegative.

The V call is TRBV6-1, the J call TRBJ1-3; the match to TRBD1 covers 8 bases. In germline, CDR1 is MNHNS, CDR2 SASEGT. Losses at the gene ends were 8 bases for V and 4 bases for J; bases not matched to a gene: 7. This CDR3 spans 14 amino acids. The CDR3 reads CASLKTGEGNTIYF. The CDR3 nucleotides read TGTGCCAGCCTCAAGACAGGGGAAGGAAACACCATATATTTT.

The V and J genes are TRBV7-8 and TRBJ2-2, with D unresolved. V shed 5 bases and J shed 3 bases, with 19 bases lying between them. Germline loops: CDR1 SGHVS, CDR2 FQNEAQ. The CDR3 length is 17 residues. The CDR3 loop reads CASSPATLNADTGELFF. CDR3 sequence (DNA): TGTGCCAGCAGCCCCGCGACCCTAAATGCGGACACCGGGGAGCTGTTTTTT.

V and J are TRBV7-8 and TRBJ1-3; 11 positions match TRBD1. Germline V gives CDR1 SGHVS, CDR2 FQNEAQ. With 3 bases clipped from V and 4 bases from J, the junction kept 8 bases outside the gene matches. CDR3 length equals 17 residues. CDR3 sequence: CASSFGQGAGRGNTIYF. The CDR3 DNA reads TGTGCCAGCAGCTTCGGACAGGGGGCCGGTCGGGGAAACACCATATATTTT.

Here the CDR3 DNA reads TGCAGCGTTGAAGGAGTGAACACTGAAGCTTTCTTT. Residues: CSVEGVNTEAFF. This chain joins TRBV29-1 and TRBJ1-1; D ambiguous. This CDR3 is 12 amino acids long. Germline-derived CDR1 and CDR2 are SQVTM and ANQGSEA. Deletions cut 1 base from V and 0 bases from J, with 3 bases between. Together with reference TRBV29-1 and TRBJ1-1, the CDR3 gives the full variable domain: SAVISQKPSRDICQRGTSLTIQCQVDSQVTMMFWYRQQPGQSLTLIATANQGSEATYESGFVIDKFPISRPNLTFSTLTVSNMSPEDSSIYLCSVEGVNTEAFFGQGTRLTVV.

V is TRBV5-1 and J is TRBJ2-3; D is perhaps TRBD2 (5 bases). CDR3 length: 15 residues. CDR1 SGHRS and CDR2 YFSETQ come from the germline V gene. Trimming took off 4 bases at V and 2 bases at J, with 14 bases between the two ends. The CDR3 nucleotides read TGCGCCAGCAGCGAGACTACCCAGAACACAGATACGCAGTATTTT. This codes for CASSETTQNTDTQYF. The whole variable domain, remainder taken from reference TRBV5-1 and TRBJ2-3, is KAGVTQTPRYLIKTRGQQVTLSCSPISGHRSVSWYQQTPGQGLQFLFEYFSETQRNKGNFPGRFSGRQFSNSRSEMNVSTLELGDSALYLCASSETTQNTDTQYFGPGTRLTVL.

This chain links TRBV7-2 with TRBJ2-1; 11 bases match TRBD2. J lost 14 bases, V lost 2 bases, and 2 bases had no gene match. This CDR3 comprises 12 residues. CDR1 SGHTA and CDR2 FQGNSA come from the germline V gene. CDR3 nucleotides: TGTGCCAGCAGCTTATTAGCGGGAGGGAAGTTCTTC. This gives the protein CASSLLAGGKFF.

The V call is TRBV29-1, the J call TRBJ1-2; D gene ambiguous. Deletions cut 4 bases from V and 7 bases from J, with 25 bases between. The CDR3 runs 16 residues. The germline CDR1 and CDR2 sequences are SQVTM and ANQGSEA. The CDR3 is CSVGGYSNLKGGGYTF. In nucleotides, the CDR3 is TGCAGCGTTGGTGGGTACAGTAACCTTAAAGGAGGTGGCTACACCTTC.

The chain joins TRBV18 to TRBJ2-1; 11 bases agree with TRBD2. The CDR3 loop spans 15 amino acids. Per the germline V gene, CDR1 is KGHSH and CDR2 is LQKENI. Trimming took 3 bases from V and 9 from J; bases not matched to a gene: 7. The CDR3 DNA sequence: TGTGCCAGCTCACCGACTAGCGGGGTCTTCTCTGAGCAGTTCTTC. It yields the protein CASSPTSGVFSEQFF. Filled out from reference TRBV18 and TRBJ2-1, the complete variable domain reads NAGVMQNPRHLVRRRGQEARLRCSPMKGHSHVYWYRQLPEEGLKFMVYLQKENIIDESGMPKERFSAEFPKEGPSILRIQQVVRGDSAAYFCASSPTSGVFSEQFFGPGTRLTVL.

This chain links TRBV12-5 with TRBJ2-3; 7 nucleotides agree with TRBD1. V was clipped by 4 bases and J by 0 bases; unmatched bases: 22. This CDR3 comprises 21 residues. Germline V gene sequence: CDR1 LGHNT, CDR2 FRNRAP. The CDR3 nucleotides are TGTGCTAGTGGTTCCTTCCTGTCGACAGGGTCGGTTATTACTAGCACAGATACGCAGTATTTT. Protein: CASGSFLSTGSVITSTDTQYF.